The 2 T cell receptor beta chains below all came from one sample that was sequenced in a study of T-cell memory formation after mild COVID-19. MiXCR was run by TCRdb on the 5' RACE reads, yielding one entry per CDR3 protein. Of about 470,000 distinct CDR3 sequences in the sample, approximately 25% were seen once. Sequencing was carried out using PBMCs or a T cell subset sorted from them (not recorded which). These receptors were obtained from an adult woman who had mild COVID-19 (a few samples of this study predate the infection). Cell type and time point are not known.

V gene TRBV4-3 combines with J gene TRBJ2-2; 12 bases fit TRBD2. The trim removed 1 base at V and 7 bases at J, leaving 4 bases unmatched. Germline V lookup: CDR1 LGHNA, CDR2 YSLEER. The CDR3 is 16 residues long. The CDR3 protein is CASSQASGRARGELFF. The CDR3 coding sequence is TGCGCCAGCAGCCAAGCTAGCGGGAGGGCCCGCGGGGAGCTGTTTTTT.

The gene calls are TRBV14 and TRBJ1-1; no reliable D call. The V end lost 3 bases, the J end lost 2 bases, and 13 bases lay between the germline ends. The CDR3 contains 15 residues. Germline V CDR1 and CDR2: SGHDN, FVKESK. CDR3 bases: TGTGCCAGCAGCCAGAATGGACCCAGCAACACTGAAGCTTTCTTT. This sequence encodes CASSQNGPSNTEAFF.